These T cell receptor beta chains were read from a single sample in a study of blood T cell repertoires in COVID-19. TCRdb's copy holds only in-frame clones and misses some; the assay was immunoSEQ multiplex PCR. The sample lists roughly 100,000 clones, 75% to 90% occurring once. Material for sequencing was peripheral blood. Receptors originate from a man of 80 years or more with acute or convalescent COVID-19. Each CDR3 is given with its conserved first and last residue. Each record gives: D gene, V gene, J gene, clone size, CDR3 DNA, CDR3 protein. The D gene is left open where the match is weak. Rows may omit the clone size; those that give it use once, few, many or a size class.

.	TRBV21-1	TRBJ1-5	.	TGTGCCAAGTGCTGTTCGCGGGGCAATCAGCCCCAGCATTTT	CAKCCSRGNQPQHF
TRBD2	TRBV2	TRBJ2-7	.	TGTGCCAGCAACTCGCTAGCGGGAACCGAGCAGTACTTC	CASNSLAGTEQYF
TRBD2	TRBV7-2	TRBJ2-7	.	TGTGCCAGCAGCCACAACGGGGGGATTGTTACCTACGAGCAGTACTTC	CASSHNGGIVTYEQYF
TRBD1	TRBV28	TRBJ1-5	.	TGTGCCAGCAGTAGGGTTGGGTCCCAACAGGGGCAGCCCCAGCATTTT	CASSRVGSQQGQPQHF
.	TRBV19	TRBJ2-2	once	TGTGCCAGTAGTCGGGGGGCGGCTAGCGCGAACACCGGGGAGCTGTTTTTT	CASSRGAASANTGELFF
TRBD1	TRBV10-1	TRBJ2-3	.	TGCGCCAGGTGGGACAGGTACACAGATACGCAGTATTTT	CARWDRYTDTQYF
.	TRBV7-2	TRBJ1-2	.	TGTGCCAGCAGCTTAGCGCAAGGAGGGAACTATGGCTACACCTTC	CASSLAQGGNYGYTF
TRBD2	TRBV19	TRBJ2-2	.	TGTGCCAGTAGTATAAGCCTAGCGGGAGGGATGAACACCGGGGAGCTGTTTTTT	CASSISLAGGMNTGELFF
.	TRBV15	TRBJ1-2	.	TGTGCCACCAGCAGAGGGGGCGGAGGCTACACCTTC	CATSRGGGGYTF
.	TRBV19	TRBJ1-4	.	TGTGCCAGTAGTAATCAGCGGTCTGCAACTAATGAAAAACTGTTTTTT	CASSNQRSATNEKLFF
TRBD2	TRBV5-1	TRBJ2-5	.	TGCGCCAGCAGCAGAAAACCGGGACTAGTGACGGAGACCCAGTACTTC	CASSRKPGLVTETQYF
.	TRBV5-4	TRBJ1-1	.	TGTGCCAGCAGCTTCCGGCGCGGCGGCGGCTCCAGCGCTGAAGCTTTCTTT	CASSFRRGGGSSAEAFF
TRBD1	TRBV3-1/TRBV3-2	TRBJ2-5	few	TGTGCCAGCAGCCCGGACGGGGACAGGGAGGCATTCCGAGAGACCCAGTACTTC	CASSPDGDREAFRETQYF
TRBD1	TRBV6-1	TRBJ1-5	many	TGTGCCAGCAGTGAACGGACAGGGGGAGGAAATCAGCCCCAGCATTTT	CASSERTGGGNQPQHF
.	TRBV2	TRBJ2-7	.	TGTGCCAGCACCCGACAGGCCTCGGACTACGAGCAGTACTTC	CASTRQASDYEQYF
TRBD2	TRBV19	TRBJ2-7	.	TGTGCCAGTAGTATAGCCTCCGGAGCGGGAAACAACGAGCAGTACTTC	CASSIASGAGNNEQYF
.	TRBV6-5	TRBJ2-7	.	TGTGCCAGCAGTCGCCTCTGGGGGCGCTACGAGCAGTACTTC	CASSRLWGRYEQYF
.	TRBV6-2/TRBV6-3	TRBJ2-3	few	TGTGCCAGCAGTATCCAGGGCTACGGGACAGATACGCAGTATTTT	CASSIQGYGTDTQYF
.	TRBV7-2	TRBJ1-6	few	TGTGCCAGCAGCTTAGCGGTCCCCCAAAGCACCTATAATTCACCCCTCCACTTT	CASSLAVPQSTYNSPLHF